The next 28 T cell receptor beta chains were all read from a single sample in a study of spatial heterogeneity in lung cancer. TCRdb re-analysed the 5' RACE reads in MiXCR, keeping a single row per CDR3 protein. This table holds some 70,000 distinct CDR3 sequences, 10% to 15% found once. The time point was: sample taken at primary tumor resection. Unsorted whole RNA samples from tumor, nontumor lung or frozen PBMC were sequenced. The sequencing here drew on PBMCs, taken at surgery. These receptors were obtained from a male donor with early-stage non-small cell lung cancer.

This clonotype was recorded a few times. The V gene is TRBV4-1, the J gene TRBJ2-1; D unresolved. V was trimmed by 0 bases and J by 1 base, leaving 7 bases between them. There are 15 residues in the CDR3. In germline, CDR1 is MGHRA, CDR2 YSYEKL. Here the CDR3 DNA reads TGCGCCAGCAGCCAAGAGACACTTTCCTACAATGAGCAGTTCTTC. This sequence encodes CASSQETLSYNEQFF.

The chain couples TRBV20-1 to TRBJ1-4, with TRBD1 identical over 10 bases. CDR1 and CDR2 (germline): DFQATT, SNEGSKA (reference sequence). The ends lost 1 base at V and 8 bases at J; junction bases unmatched: 4. This CDR3 contains 14 residues. The CDR3 coding sequence is TGCAGTGCTAGAGTAGGGACAGGGGTGGAAAAACTGTTTTTT. It is translated as CSARVGTGVEKLFF.

This chain joins TRBV20-1 and TRBJ2-7; 7 bases match TRBD2. CDR3 size: 15 residues. From germline, CDR1 is DFQATT and CDR2 SNEGSKA (reference sequence). Trimming at V came to 6 bases and at J to 3 bases, leaving 14 bases not matched to a gene. CDR3 coding DNA: TGCAGTGCAACTGCCCCGGGAGGTACCTTCTACGAGCAGTACTTC. Translating gives CSATAPGGTFYEQYF.

J is TRBJ1-3 and V is TRBV20-1; D is ambiguous. Trimming took off 1 base at V and 4 bases at J, with 8 bases between the two ends. CDR1 is DFQATT and CDR2 is SNEGSKA in the germline V gene (reference sequence). This CDR3 contains 13 residues. The CDR3 nucleotides are TGCAGTGCTAGAGGAGGGTCCGGAAACACCATATATTTT. Protein sequence: CSARGGSGNTIYF.

This clonotype was counted many times. This chain uses TRBV7-9 with TRBJ1-1; 7 nucleotides agree with TRBD1. The CDR3 totals 13 residues. The trim removed 6 bases at V and 8 bases at J, leaving 9 bases unmatched. Germline CDR1 is SEHNR and CDR2 is FQNEAQ (reference sequence). CDR3 nucleotides: TGTGCCAGCAGTACAGGGGATCAATCGGAAGCTTTCTTT. This encodes CASSTGDQSEAFF.

The gene calls are TRBV7-8 and TRBJ1-4, with 10 bases aligning to TRBD1. There are 15 residues in the CDR3. CDR1 and CDR2 (germline): SGHVS, FQNEAQ. After removal of 5 bases from V and 8 bases from J, the junction contained 8 bases not matched to a gene. This chain's CDR3 is CASSATGGVGEKLFF. The CDR3 DNA sequence: TGTGCCAGCAGCGCGACAGGGGGCGTCGGGGAAAAACTGTTTTTT.

This clonotype turned up a few times. The rearrangement links TRBV10-3 to TRBJ1-3, with TRBD1 matching 9 bases. The CDR3 loop spans 15 amino acids. V was clipped by 2 bases and J by 3 bases; unmatched bases: 2. Germline loops: CDR1 ENHRY, CDR2 SYGVKD. The CDR3 sequence is CAISETGGIGNTIYF. The CDR3 DNA reads as TGTGCCATCAGTGAGACAGGGGGCATTGGAAACACCATATATTTT.

This clonotype was seen repeatedly, ten times or more. This rearrangement joins TRBV2 to TRBJ1-4; D gene uncertain. Germline-derived CDR1 and CDR2 are SNHLY and FYNNEI. The CDR3 sequence is 12 residues long. Trimming shortened V by 6 bases and J by 0 bases, and 2 bases separated the two germline ends. The CDR3 nucleotides read TGTGCCAGCAGCGCAACTAATGAAAAACTGTTTTTT. It encodes CASSATNEKLFF.

The chain combines TRBV9 with TRBJ2-7; D uncertain. The length of the CDR3 is 14 residues. The ends were cut back, 0 bases at V and 5 bases at J, with 12 bases in the middle. Germline lookup yields CDR1 SGDLS and CDR2 YYNGEE. CDR3 region: CASSVEGWSHEQYF. The CDR3 bases are TGTGCCAGCAGCGTAGAGGGCTGGAGCCACGAGCAGTACTTC.

This clonotype has just a few counts. J is TRBJ2-3 and V is TRBV28, with 12 positions matching TRBD2. Trimming took 4 bases from V and 2 from J; bases not matched to a gene: 4. CDR1 is MDHEN, CDR2 SYDVKM, per germline. The CDR3 has 16 amino acids. The CDR3, as DNA: TGTGCCAGCAGTTCGACTAGCGGGAGTGACACAGATACGCAGTATTTT. Its protein is CASSSTSGSDTDTQYF.

This clonotype has a handful of counts. J is TRBJ2-7 and V is TRBV2; 7 positions agree with TRBD1. The V gene end was trimmed by 4 bases and the J gene end by 3 bases; junction bases not matched to a gene: 3. The CDR3 is made up of 13 amino acids. Germline loops: CDR1 SNHLY, CDR2 FYNNEI. The CDR3 loop reads CASSVTGIYEQYF. The CDR3 nucleotides are TGTGCCAGCAGTGTGACAGGGATCTACGAGCAGTACTTC.

The table lists this clonotype with a few counts. The chain links TRBV20-1 to TRBJ1-5; D call uncertain. The V end lost 6 bases, the J end lost 3 bases, and 15 bases lay between the germline ends. Germline V CDR1 and CDR2: DFQATT, SNEGSKA (reference sequence). The CDR3 runs 14 residues. The CDR3 here is CSATPGGFNQPQHF. Written as DNA, the CDR3 is TGCAGTGCCACCCCGGGAGGGTTCAATCAGCCCCAGCATTTT.

This clonotype was seen only a few times. The chain combines TRBV5-1 with TRBJ1-3; TRBD1 is a possible D gene (5 bases). This CDR3 has 15 amino acids. CDR1 is SGHRS and CDR2 is YFSETQ in the germline V gene. With 5 bases removed from V and 0 bases from J, the gap between germline ends came to 12 bases. Written as DNA, the CDR3 is TGCGCCAGCAGTCAGTCCGACAGCTCTGGAAACACCATATATTTT. Translating gives CASSQSDSSGNTIYF.

In its sample, this clonotype was seen many times. V is TRBV7-8 and J is TRBJ2-1, with D possibly TRBD1 on 5 matching bases. Germline CDR1 is SGHVS and CDR2 is FQNEAQ. Trimming took off 2 bases at V and 5 bases at J, with 13 bases between the two ends. The CDR3 extends over 15 amino acids. In DNA form, the CDR3 reads TGTGCCAGCAGCTTACTCACAGGAACGAACAATGAGCAGTTCTTC. It is translated as CASSLLTGTNNEQFF.

The rearrangement joins TRBV7-9 to TRBJ1-6, with no clear D. This CDR3 is 13 amino acids long. The V gene lost 1 base and the J gene lost 9 bases, with 7 bases spanning the gap. CDR1 is SEHNR and CDR2 is FQNEAQ in the germline V gene (reference sequence). The CDR3 here is CASSLGESSPLHF. CDR3 sequence (DNA): TGTGCCAGCAGCTTAGGGGAAAGTTCACCCCTCCACTTT.

Turning to this clonotype: The junction shows a germline mismatch at one end, possibly a read error. The chain couples TRBV6-6 to TRBJ2-1, with 13 bases fitting TRBD2. The CDR3 runs to 16 residues. Per germline, CDR1 MNHNY and CDR2 SVGAGI (reference sequence). CDR3: CASSGLAGDAYNEKFF. The CDR3 nucleotides are TGTGCCAGCAGTGGACTAGCGGGAGATGCTTACAATGAGAAGTTCTTC.

The rearrangement links TRBV12-3 or TRBV12-4 to TRBJ1-1; 9 nucleotides match TRBD1. The CDR3 contains 14 residues. V gave up 1 base and J gave up 4 bases; unmatched junction bases: 1. CDR3 amino acids: CASSLVTGGTEAFF. In DNA form, the CDR3 reads TGTGCCAGCAGTTTAGTGACAGGGGGCACTGAAGCTTTCTTT.

This clonotype came up once. At one of its ends the junction is not consistent with the germline gene, which may arise from a read error. The chain employs TRBV2 and TRBJ1-1; D uncertain. Germline-derived CDR1 and CDR2 are SNHLY and FYNNEI. This CDR3 has 14 amino acids. CDR3 loop: CASSEGTLNTEAFF. DNA for the CDR3: TGTGCCAGCAGCGAAGGCACTTTGAACACTGAAGCTTTCTTT.

The V and J genes are TRBV7-3 and TRBJ1-1; no definite D call. The CDR3 contains 13 residues. The germline V gene encodes CDR1 SGHTA and CDR2 FQGTGA. The V gene lost 0 bases and the J gene lost 4 bases, with 6 bases spanning the gap. For the CDR3, the DNA is TGTGCCAGCAGCTTAACTATGGGCACTGAAGCTTTCTTT. It encodes CASSLTMGTEAFF. Complete variable domain (other parts from reference TRBV7-3 and TRBJ1-1): GAGVSQTPSNKVTEKGKYVELRCDPISGHTALYWYRQSLGQGPEFLIYFQGTGAADDSGLPNDRFFAVRPEGSVSTLKIQRTERGDSAVYLCASSLTMGTEAFFGQGTRLTVV.

This clonotype appeared many times. The chain employs TRBV27 and TRBJ1-1; D is perhaps TRBD1 (6 bases). The CDR3 sequence is 13 residues long. Trimming took off 3 bases at V and 5 bases at J, with 10 bases between the two ends. CDR1 and CDR2 from the germline V gene are MNHEY and SMNVEV (reference sequence). The CDR3 DNA follows: TGTGCCAGCAGTTTTGGGGGCCCGACTGAAGCTTTCTTT. Translated: CASSFGGPTEAFF.

This rearrangement joins TRBV10-1 to TRBJ2-1, with 8 positions matching TRBD2. Germline V gene lookup returns CDR1 WNHNN and CDR2 SYGVQD (reference sequence). This CDR3 region has 14 residues. V gave up 3 bases and J gave up 5 bases; unmatched junction bases: 3. The CDR3 bases are TGCGCCAGCAGTGAAACGGGAGGGGACAATGAGCAGTTCTTC. Its translation is CASSETGGDNEQFF.

J is TRBJ1-5 and V is TRBV15; a possible D gene is TRBD1 (5 bases). The CDR3 covers 17 residues. CDR1 is LNHNV and CDR2 is YYDKDF in the germline V gene (reference sequence). V lost 1 base and J lost 2, with 15 bases in between. In DNA form, the CDR3 reads TGTGCCACCAGCAGAGGGGAAGGGGCTCGAGGCAATCAGCCCCAGCATTTT. Protein: CATSRGEGARGNQPQHF.

In this sample, this clonotype turned up a few times. This chain joins TRBV6-1 and TRBJ1-2, with D perhaps TRBD1 (5 bases). V lost 6 bases and J 3 bases, leaving 11 bases between the germline ends. The CDR3 contains 13 residues. Germline V gives CDR1 MNHNS, CDR2 SASEGT. The chain's CDR3 is CASSRDTDYGYTF. Here the CDR3 DNA reads TGTGCCAGCAGCAGGGATACCGACTATGGCTACACCTTC.

The chain combines TRBV6-5 with TRBJ1-2; a weak D match, TRBD1 (6 bases). Trimming shortened V by 4 bases and J by 2 bases, and 14 bases separated the two germline ends. This CDR3 region has 15 residues. Per germline, CDR1 MNHEY and CDR2 SVGAGI. The CDR3: CASSWLTGGNYGYTF. For the CDR3, the DNA is TGTGCCAGCAGTTGGCTGACAGGAGGGAACTATGGCTACACCTTC.

This clonotype has a handful of counts. The rearrangement links TRBV20-1 to TRBJ1-2; TRBD1 agrees at 10 bases. CDR1 and CDR2 from the germline V gene are DFQATT and SNEGSKA (reference sequence). The CDR3 spans 13 residues. The J segment lost 3 bases and the V segment lost 6 bases, leaving 4 bases of the junction unmatched. CDR3 amino acids: CSAHGQGDYGYTF. CDR3 coding DNA: TGCAGTGCCCACGGACAGGGGGACTATGGCTACACCTTC.

The rearrangement joins TRBV4-3 to TRBJ2-7; 8 bases agree with TRBD2. The V gene's germline CDR1 is LGHNA and CDR2 YSLEER. The J segment lost 2 bases and the V segment lost 3 bases, leaving 12 bases of the junction unmatched. The CDR3 loop spans 17 amino acids. The CDR3 nucleotides read TGCGCCAGCAGCCATGCGACCGGGGGGGGTGCCCCCTACGAGCAGTACTTC. Translating it yields CASSHATGGGAPYEQYF.

This clonotype was detected only a few times. This sequence joins TRBV29-1 and TRBJ2-1; 7 bases are shared with TRBD2. Germline values: CDR1 SQVTM, CDR2 ANQGSEA. The CDR3 contains 17 residues. Trimming took 1 base from V and 4 from J; bases not matched to a gene: 13. The CDR3 is CSVEGIAGHRTYNEQFF. Here the CDR3 DNA reads TGCAGCGTTGAAGGGATAGCGGGCCACCGAACGTACAATGAGCAGTTCTTC.

In its sample, this clonotype was seen a few times. CDR3 nucleotide sequence: TGTGCCAGCAGTGGGGGGGACTCCGGGCATTACGAGCAGTACTTC. Its translation is CASSGGDSGHYEQYF. J is TRBJ2-7 and V is TRBV6-5; TRBD2 aligns across 7 bases. Germline CDR1 and CDR2: MNHEY and SVGAGI. CDR3 length equals 15 residues. Trimming took 5 bases from V and 4 from J; bases not matched to a gene: 11.